The sequence of this T cell receptor beta chain was determined in a study of shared clonotypes between healthy human individuals. Study outcomes and limitations: Sequencing of the sorted subsets was shown by rarefaction to be incomplete despite large depth. Memory subsets had estimated richness that was generally smaller than that of naive subsets.

V trimming: 1 base; J trimming: 4 bases; junction bases outside the gene matches: 2. The CDR3 runs 15 residues. Germline values: CDR1 MNHEY, CDR2 SMNVEV (reference sequence). The data were produced by immunoSEQ multiplex PCR, yet TCRdb's version contains in-frame clones alone and is incomplete. The sample yields about 820,000 clones, about 91% seen once. Concerning this clone: The target antigen is unknown.

Naive CD8 cells lacked CD45RO and underwent positive selection for CCR7, leaving out terminally differentiated effector memory CD45RA+ cells. Sequencing used naive CD8+ T cells sorted from blood. This chain connects TRBV27 to TRBJ2-1; TRBD1 agrees at 9 bases. The sequence was obtained from a man aged 25 to 40 in good health. The CDR3 coding sequence is TGTGCCAGCAGTTTATTGGACAGGGGATACAATGAGCAGTTCTTC. Amino acid sequence: CASSLLDRGYNEQFF.